The sequence of this T cell receptor (beta chain) was determined in a study of T cells in Graves' hyperthyroidism and ophthalmopathy. This clonotype was seen a handful of times. Antigen specificity is unknown. V dropped 3 bases and J dropped 4; count of bases not matched to a gene: 6. The CDR3 extends over 16 amino acids. Per the germline V gene, CDR1 is SGHRS and CDR2 is YFSETQ. General study results and limits: A median 6.5 months before onset, the model predicted ophthalmopathy.

The TCR beta CDR3 regions underwent amplification using RNA transcripts as the source. RT-PCR in the first round (using the HTBI primer set) targeted the TCR CDR3. TCRdb re-called the multiplex PCR reads through MiXCR, storing one row per CDR3 protein. The sample carries 500,000 or so distinct CDR3 sequences, 15% to 20% recorded once. Lactation, pregnancy, other autoimmune disease or uncontrolled infection excluded patients. Sequencing was carried out using blood. This chain connects TRBV5-1 to TRBJ1-3; 11 nucleotides align to TRBD1. The sequence was collected from a woman aged 25 to 39 with Graves' ophthalmopathy. DNA for the CDR3: TGCGCCAGCAGCTCCCGGACAGGGGGCAGCGGAAACACCATATATTTT. Residues: CASSSRTGGSGNTIYF.